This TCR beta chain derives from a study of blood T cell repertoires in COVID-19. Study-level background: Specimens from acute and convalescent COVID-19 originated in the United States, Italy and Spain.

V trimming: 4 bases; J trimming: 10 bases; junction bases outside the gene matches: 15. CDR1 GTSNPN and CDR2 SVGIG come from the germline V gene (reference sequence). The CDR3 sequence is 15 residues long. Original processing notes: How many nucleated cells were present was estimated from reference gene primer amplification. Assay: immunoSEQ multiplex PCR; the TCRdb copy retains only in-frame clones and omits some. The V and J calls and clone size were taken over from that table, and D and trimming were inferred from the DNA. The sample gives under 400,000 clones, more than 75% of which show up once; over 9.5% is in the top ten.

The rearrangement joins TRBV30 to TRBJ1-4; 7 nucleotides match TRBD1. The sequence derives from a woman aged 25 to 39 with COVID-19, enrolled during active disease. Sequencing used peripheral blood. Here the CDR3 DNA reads TGTGCCTGGACCAAAAATGGGGCAGGGGGAGTAAAACTGTTTTTT. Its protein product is CAWTKNGAGGVKLFF. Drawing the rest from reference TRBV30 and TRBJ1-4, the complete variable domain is SQTIHQWPATLVQPVGSPLSLECTVEGTSNPNLYWYRQAAGRGLQLLFYSVGIGQISSEVPQNLSASRPQDRQFILSSKKLLLSDSGFYLCAWTKNGAGGVKLFFGSGTQLSVL.